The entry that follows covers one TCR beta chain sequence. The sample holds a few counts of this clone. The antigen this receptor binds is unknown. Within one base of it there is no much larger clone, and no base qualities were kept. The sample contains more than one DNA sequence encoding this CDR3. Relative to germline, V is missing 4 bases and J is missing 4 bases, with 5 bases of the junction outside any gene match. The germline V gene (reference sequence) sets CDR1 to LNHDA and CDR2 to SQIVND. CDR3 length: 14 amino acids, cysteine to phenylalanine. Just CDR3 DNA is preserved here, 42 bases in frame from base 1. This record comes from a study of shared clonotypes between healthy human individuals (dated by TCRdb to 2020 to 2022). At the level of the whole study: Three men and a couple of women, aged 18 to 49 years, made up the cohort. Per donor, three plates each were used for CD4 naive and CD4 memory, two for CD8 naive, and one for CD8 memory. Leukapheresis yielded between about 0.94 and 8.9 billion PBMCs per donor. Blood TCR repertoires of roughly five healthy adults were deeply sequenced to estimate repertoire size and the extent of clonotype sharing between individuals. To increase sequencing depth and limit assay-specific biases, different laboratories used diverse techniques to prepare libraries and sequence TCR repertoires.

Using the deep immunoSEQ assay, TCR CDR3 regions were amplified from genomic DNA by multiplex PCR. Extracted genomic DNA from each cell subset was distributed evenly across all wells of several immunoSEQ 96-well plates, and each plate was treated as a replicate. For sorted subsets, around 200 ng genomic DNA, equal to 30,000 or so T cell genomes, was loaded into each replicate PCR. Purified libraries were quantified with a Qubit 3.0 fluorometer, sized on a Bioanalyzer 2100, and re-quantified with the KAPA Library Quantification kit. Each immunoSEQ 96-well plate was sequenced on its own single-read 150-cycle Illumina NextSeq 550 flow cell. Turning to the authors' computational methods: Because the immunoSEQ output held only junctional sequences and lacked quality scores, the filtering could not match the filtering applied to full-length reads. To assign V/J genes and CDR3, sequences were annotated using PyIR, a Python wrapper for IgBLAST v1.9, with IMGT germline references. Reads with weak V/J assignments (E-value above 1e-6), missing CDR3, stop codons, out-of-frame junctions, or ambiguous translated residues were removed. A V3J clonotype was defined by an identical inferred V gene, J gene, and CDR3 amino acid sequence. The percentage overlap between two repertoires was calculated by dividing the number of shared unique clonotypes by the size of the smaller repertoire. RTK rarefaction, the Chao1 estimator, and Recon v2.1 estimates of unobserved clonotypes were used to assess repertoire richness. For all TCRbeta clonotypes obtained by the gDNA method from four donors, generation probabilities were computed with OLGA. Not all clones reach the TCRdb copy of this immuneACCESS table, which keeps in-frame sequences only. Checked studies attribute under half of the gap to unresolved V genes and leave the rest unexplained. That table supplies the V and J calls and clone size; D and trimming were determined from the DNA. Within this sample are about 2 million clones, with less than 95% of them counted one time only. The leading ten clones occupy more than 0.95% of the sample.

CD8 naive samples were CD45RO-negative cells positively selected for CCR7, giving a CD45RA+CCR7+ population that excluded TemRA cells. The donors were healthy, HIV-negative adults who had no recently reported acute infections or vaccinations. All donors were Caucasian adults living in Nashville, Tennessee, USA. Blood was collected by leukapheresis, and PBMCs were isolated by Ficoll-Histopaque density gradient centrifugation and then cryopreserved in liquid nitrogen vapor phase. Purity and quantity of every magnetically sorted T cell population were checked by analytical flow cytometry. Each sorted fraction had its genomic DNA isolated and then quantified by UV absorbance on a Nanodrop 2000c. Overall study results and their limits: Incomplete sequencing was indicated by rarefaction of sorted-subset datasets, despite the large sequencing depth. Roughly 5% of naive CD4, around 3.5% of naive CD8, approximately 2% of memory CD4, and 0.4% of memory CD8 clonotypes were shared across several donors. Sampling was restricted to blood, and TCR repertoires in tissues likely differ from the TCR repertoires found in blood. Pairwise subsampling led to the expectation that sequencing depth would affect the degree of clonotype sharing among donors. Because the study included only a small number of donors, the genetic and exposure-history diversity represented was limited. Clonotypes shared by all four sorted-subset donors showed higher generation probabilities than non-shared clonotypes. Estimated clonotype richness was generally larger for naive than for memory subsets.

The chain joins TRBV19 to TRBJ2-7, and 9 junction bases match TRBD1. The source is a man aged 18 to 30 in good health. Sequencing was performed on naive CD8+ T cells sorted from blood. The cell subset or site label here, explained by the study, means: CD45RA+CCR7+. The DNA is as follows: TGTGCCAGTAGTACCGGGACAGGGTCGTACGAGCAGTACTTC. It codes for CASSTGTGSYEQYF.